The 10 T cell receptor beta chains below come from one sample, sequenced in a study of shared clonotypes between healthy human individuals. TCRdb keeps only in-frame clones here, not all; method: immunoSEQ multiplex PCR. The sample records 150,000 to 200,000 clones, around 63% being singletons. Sequencing used memory CD4+ T cells sorted from blood. Subset denoted: CD45RA-negative fraction. The receptors were sampled from a man aged 25 to 40 in good health.

The rearrangement joins TRBV7-9 to TRBJ2-7, with 9 positions matching TRBD2. Germline-derived CDR1 and CDR2 are SEHNR and FQNEAQ (reference sequence). J gave up 6 bases and V 3 bases, and 6 bases lay outside the gene matches. The CDR3 is 14 amino acids. The CDR3 DNA reads TGTGCCAGCAGCTTGGTTAGCGGGAGCCTCGAGCAGTACTTC. This codes for CASSLVSGSLEQYF.

This clone was observed a handful of times. The chain employs TRBV10-2 and TRBJ2-3; maybe TRBD1 (5 bases). Germline CDR1 and CDR2: WSHSY and SAAADI. CDR3 length equals 15 residues. V gave up 7 bases and J gave up 0 bases, with 14 bases separating them. The CDR3 DNA follows: TGCGCCAGCACTCCTACAGGATCTAGCACAGATACGCAGTATTTT. Encoded protein: CASTPTGSSTDTQYF.

This CDR3 is CASSTLAGGPRSKNIQYF. The CDR3 nucleotides are TGTGCCAGCAGCACACTAGCGGGAGGGCCTCGGAGCAAAAACATTCAGTACTTC. The chain joins TRBV7-2 to TRBJ2-4; TRBD2 agrees at 13 bases. The CDR3 length is 18 residues. The V segment lost 5 bases and the J segment 3 bases; nucleotides outside the gene matches: 10. CDR1 and CDR2 from the germline V gene are SGHTA and FQGNSA.

The table lists this clone with a few counts. The rearrangement uses TRBV5-6 and TRBJ2-1, with a weak D call TRBD1 (6 bases). The CDR3 length is 14 residues. V was shortened by 2 bases and J by 8 bases, with 14 bases between the two germline ends. CDR1 is SGHDT, CDR2 YYEEEE, per germline. CDR3 nucleotide sequence: TGTGCCAGCAGCTTTTTCGACAGGAACCATGAGCAGTTCTTC. This translates into CASSFFDRNHEQFF. Looking up the rest from reference TRBV5-6 and TRBJ2-1 gives the full variable domain: DAGVTQSPTHLIKTRGQQVTLRCSPKSGHDTVSWYQQALGQGPQFIFQYYEEEERQRGNFPDRFSGHQFPNYSSELNVNALLLGDSALYLCASSFFDRNHEQFFGPGTRLTVL.

The J gene is TRBJ1-1, the V gene TRBV5-5, with 12 bases that match TRBD1. Germline V gene sequence: CDR1 SGHKS, CDR2 YYEKEE (reference sequence). The CDR3 contains 17 residues. The V and J ends lost 4 bases and 1 base, in that order; junction bases with no gene match: 8. CDR3 in amino acids: CASSQGTGGGTNTEAFF. CDR3 sequence (DNA): TGTGCCAGCAGCCAAGGGACAGGGGGCGGTACGAACACTGAAGCTTTCTTT.

This chain connects TRBV5-6 to TRBJ2-1, with TRBD2 matching 7 bases. The CDR3 consists of 16 residues. V lost 1 base, J lost 0 bases, and 4 bases stayed unmatched. The germline CDR1 and CDR2 sequences are SGHDT and YYEEEE. CDR3 DNA: TGTGCCAGCAGCTTGAGAGGCGGGAGCTCCTACAATGAGCAGTTCTTC. Residues: CASSLRGGSSYNEQFF. Full variable domain (outside the CDR3, taken from reference TRBV5-6 and TRBJ2-1): DAGVTQSPTHLIKTRGQQVTLRCSPKSGHDTVSWYQQALGQGPQFIFQYYEEEERQRGNFPDRFSGHQFPNYSSELNVNALLLGDSALYLCASSLRGGSSYNEQFFGPGTRLTVL.

This chain links TRBV11-3 with TRBJ2-1, with D possibly TRBD2 on 6 matching bases. Trimming pared 4 bases from V and 7 bases from J, leaving 20 bases between. Per germline, CDR1 SGHNT and CDR2 YENEEA. The CDR3 sequence is 16 residues long. CDR3 loop: CASSSRAGGTFNEQFF. Written as DNA, the CDR3 is TGTGCCAGCAGCTCCCGTGCGGGCGGGACCTTTAATGAGCAGTTCTTC.

This clone was detected ten times or more. The gene calls are TRBV18 and TRBJ2-4, with TRBD2 identical over 8 bases. V trimming: 6 bases; J trimming: 7 bases; junction bases outside the gene matches: 11. CDR3 length equals 15 residues. Germline V gives CDR1 KGHSH, CDR2 LQKENI. The CDR3 DNA reads as TGTGCCAGCTCTCCCGGGGGGGAGAGGGTCAACATTCAGTACTTC. This translates into CASSPGGERVNIQYF.

The gene calls are TRBV21-1 and TRBJ1-2; the D call of TRBD1 is as the table states it, not checked on the DNA. TRBV21-1 is an annotated pseudogene. The CDR3 is made up of 18 amino acids. The CDR3 protein is CASSKTRPRTGRPYGYTF. CDR3 nucleotide sequence: TGTGCCAGCAGCAAAACGAGACCTAGGACAGGCCGTCCCTATGGCTACACCTTC.

The CDR3 region is CASSSRGTNTGELFF. The CDR3 DNA follows: TGTGCCAGCAGTTCCAGGGGGACAAACACCGGGGAGCTGTTTTTT. This rearrangement joins TRBV6-1 to TRBJ2-2; 7 bases agree with TRBD1. CDR1 is MNHNS, CDR2 SASEGT, per germline. This CDR3 has 15 residues. J lost 2 bases, V lost 5 bases, and 5 bases had no gene match.